This T cell receptor (beta chain) derives from a study of chronic HIV infection and antiretroviral therapy. In TCRdb, the 5' RACE reads were re-called with MiXCR into one record per CDR3 protein. Of about 38,000 distinct CDR3 sequences listed, around 8.7% are singletons. This clonotype was seen a few times. This CDR3 comprises 15 residues. V gave up 1 base and J gave up 1 base; unmatched junction bases: 2. Looked up from germline, CDR1 is MDHEN and CDR2 is SYDVKM. This sequence joins TRBV28 and TRBJ1-1; 8 bases map to TRBD1. The TCR comes from an adult who had HIV and had not received antiretroviral therapy, or was an uninfected healthy control (not recorded which). Sequencing was done on a sample of peripheral blood. CDR3 in DNA: TGTGCCAGCAGTTTATTGGGGACAGGGAACACTGAAGCTTTCTTT. This encodes CASSLLGTGNTEAFF.